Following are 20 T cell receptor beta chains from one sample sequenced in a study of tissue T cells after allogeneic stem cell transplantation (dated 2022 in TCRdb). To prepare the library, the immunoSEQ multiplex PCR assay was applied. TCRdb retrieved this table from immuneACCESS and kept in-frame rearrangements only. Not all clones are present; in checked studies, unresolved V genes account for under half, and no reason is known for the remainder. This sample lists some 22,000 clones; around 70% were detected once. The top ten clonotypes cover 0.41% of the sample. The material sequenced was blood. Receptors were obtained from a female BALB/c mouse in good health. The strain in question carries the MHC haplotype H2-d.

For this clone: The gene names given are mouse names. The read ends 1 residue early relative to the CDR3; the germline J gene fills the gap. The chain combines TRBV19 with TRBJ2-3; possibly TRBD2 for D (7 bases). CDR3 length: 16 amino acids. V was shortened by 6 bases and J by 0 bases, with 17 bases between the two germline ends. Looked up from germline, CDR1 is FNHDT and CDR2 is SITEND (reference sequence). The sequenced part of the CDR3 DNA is TGTGCCAGCACCCCTGGGGGCCCCACTAGTGCAGAAACGCTGTAT. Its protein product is CASTPGGPTSAETLY. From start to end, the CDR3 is CASTPGGPTSAETLYF.

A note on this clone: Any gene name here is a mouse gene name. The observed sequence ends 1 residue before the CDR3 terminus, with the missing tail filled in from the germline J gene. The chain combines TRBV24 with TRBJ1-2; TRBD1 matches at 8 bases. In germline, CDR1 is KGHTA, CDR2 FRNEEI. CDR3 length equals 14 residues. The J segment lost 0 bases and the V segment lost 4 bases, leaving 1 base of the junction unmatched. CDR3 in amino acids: CASSPGQANSDYTF. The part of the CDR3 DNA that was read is TGTGCCAGCAGTCCGGGACAGGCAAACTCCGACTACACC.

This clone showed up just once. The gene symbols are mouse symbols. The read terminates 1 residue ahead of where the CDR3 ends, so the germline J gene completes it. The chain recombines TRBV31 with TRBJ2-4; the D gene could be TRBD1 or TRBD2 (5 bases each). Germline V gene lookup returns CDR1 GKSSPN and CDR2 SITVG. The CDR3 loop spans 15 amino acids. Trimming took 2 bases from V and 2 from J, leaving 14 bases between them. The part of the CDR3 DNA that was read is TGTGCCTGGAGTTTCTTCGGGACGGTTCAAAACACCTTGTAC. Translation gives CAWSFFGTVQNTLY. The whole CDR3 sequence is CAWSFFGTVQNTLYF.

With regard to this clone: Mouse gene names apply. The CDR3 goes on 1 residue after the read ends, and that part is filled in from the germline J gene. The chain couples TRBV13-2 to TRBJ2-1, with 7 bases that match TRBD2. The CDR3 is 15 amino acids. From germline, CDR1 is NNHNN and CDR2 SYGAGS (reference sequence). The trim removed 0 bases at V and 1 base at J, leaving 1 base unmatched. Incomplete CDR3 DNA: TGTGCCAGCGGTGATGGTGGGGGGAACTATGCTGAGCAGTTC. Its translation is CASGDGGGNYAEQF. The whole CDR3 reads CASGDGGGNYAEQFF.

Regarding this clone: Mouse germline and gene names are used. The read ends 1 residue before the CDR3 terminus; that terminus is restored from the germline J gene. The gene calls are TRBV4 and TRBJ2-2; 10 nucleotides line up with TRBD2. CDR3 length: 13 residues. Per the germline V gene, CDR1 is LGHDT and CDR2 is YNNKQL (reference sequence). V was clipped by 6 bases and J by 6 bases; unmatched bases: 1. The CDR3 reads CASRDWGSGQLYF. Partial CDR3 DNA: TGTGCCAGCAGGGACTGGGGGTCCGGGCAGCTCTAC.

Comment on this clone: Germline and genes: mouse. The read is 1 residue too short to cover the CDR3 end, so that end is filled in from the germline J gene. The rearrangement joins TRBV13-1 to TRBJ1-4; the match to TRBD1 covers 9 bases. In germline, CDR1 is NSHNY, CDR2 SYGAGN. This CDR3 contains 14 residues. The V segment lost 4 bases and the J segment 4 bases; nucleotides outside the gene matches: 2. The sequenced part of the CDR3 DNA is TGTGCCAGCAGTACAGGGGGCTTCAACGAAAGATTATTT. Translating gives CASSTGGFNERLF. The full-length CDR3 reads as CASSTGGFNERLFF.

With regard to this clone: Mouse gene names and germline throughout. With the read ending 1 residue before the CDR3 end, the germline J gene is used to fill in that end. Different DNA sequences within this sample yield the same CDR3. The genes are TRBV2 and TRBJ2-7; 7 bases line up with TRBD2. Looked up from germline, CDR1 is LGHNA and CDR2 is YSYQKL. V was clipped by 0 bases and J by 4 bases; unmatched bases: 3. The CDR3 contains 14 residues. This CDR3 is CASSQDLGGYEQYF. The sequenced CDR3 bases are TGTGCCAGCAGCCAAGATCTTGGGGGGTATGAACAGTAC.

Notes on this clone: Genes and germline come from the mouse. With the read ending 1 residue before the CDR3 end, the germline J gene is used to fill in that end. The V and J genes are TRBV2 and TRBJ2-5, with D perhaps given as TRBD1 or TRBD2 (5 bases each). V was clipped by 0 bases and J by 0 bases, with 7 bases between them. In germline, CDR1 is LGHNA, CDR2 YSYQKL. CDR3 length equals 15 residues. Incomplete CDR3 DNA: TGTGCCAGCAGCCAAGAGGGGGTTAACCAAGACACCCAGTAC. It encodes CASSQEGVNQDTQY. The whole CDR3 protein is CASSQEGVNQDTQYF.

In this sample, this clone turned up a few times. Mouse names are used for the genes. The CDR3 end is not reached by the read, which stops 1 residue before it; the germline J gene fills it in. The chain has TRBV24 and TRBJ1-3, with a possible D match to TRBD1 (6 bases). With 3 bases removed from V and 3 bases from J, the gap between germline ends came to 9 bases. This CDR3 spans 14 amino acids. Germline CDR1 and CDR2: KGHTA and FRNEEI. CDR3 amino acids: CASSLDRFGNTLYF. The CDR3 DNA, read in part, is TGTGCCAGCAGTCTCGACAGGTTTGGAAATACGCTCTAT.

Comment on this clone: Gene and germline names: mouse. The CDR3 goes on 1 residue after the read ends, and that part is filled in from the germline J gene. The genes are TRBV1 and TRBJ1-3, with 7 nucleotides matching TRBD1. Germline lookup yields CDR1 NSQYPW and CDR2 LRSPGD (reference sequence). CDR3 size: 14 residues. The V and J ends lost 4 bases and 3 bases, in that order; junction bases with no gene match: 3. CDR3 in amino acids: CTCSEDRVGNTLYF. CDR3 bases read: TGCACCTGCAGTGAAGACAGGGTTGGAAATACGCTCTAT.

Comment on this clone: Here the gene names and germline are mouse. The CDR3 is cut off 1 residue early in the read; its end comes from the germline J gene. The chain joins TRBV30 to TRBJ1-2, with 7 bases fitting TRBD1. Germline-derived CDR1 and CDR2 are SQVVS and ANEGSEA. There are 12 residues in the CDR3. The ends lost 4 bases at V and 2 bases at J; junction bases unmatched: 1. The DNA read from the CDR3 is TGTAGTTCTAAGGGGGCGAACTCCGACTACACC. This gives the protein CSSKGANSDYT. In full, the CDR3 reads CSSKGANSDYTF.

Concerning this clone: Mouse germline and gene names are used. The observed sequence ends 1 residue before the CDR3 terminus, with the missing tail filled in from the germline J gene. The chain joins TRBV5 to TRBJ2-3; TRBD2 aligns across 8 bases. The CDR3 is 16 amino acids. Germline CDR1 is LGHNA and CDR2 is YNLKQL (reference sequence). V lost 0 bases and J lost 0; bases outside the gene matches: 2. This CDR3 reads CASSQDGTGSAETLYF. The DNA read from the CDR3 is TGTGCCAGCAGCCAAGACGGGACTGGCAGTGCAGAAACGCTGTAT.

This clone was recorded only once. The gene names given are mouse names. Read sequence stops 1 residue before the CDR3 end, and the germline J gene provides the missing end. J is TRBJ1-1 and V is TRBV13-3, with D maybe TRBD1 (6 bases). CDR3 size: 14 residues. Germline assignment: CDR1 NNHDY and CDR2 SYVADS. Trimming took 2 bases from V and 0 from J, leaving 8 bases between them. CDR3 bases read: TGTGCCAGCAGTGACGGGACAACAAACACAGAAGTCTTC. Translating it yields CASSDGTTNTEVF. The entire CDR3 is CASSDGTTNTEVFF.

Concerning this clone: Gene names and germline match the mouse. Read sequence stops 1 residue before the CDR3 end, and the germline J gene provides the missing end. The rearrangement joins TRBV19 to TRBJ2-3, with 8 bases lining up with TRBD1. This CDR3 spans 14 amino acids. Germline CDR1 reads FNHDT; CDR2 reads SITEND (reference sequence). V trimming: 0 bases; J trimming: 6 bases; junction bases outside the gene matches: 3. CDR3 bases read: TGTGCCAGCAGTATAGTCGACAGGGGCGAAACGCTGTAT. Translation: CASSIVDRGETLY. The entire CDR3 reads CASSIVDRGETLYF. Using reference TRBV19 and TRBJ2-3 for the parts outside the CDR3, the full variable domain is GGIITQTPKFLIGQEGQKLTLKCQQNFNHDTMYWYRQDSGKGLRLIYYSITENDLQKGDLSEGYDASREKKSSFSLTVTSAQKNEMAVFLCASSIVDRGETLYFGSGTRLTVL.

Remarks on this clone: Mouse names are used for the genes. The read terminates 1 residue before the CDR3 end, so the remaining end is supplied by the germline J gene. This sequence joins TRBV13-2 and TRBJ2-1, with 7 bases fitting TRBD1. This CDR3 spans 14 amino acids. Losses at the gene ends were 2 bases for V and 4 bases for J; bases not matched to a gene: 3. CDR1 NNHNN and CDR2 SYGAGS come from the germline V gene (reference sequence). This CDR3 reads CASGEPGQYAEQFF. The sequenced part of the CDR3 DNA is TGTGCCAGCGGTGAACCGGGACAGTATGCTGAGCAGTTC.

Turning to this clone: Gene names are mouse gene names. CDR3 loop: CASSEGGLGTGQLYF. The covered CDR3 bases are TGTGCCAGCAGTGAAGGGGGGCTGGGCACCGGGCAGCTCTAC. The V call is TRBV13-3, the J call TRBJ2-2; tentatively, D is TRBD2 (7 bases). From the germline J gene comes the end of the CDR3, since the read stops 1 residue before it. The CDR3 loop spans 15 amino acids. V lost 2 bases and J lost 4, with 12 bases in between. CDR1 is NNHDY and CDR2 is SYVADS in the germline V gene. Drawing the rest from reference TRBV13-3 and TRBJ2-2, the complete variable domain is EAAVTQSPRSKVAVTGGKVTLSCHQTNNHDYMYWYRQDTGHGLRLIHYSYVADSTEKGDIPDGYKASRPSQENFSLILELASLSQTAVYFCASSEGGLGTGQLYFGEGSKLTVL.

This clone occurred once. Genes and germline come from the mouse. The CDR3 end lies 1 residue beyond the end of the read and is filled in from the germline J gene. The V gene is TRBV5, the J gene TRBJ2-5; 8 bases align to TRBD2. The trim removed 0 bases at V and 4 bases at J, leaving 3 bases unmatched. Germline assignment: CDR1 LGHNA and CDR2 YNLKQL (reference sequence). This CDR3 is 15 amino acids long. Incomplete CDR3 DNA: TGTGCCAGCAGCCAAGATCTGGGGGGAAAAGACACCCAGTAC. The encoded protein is CASSQDLGGKDTQY. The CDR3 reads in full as CASSQDLGGKDTQYF.

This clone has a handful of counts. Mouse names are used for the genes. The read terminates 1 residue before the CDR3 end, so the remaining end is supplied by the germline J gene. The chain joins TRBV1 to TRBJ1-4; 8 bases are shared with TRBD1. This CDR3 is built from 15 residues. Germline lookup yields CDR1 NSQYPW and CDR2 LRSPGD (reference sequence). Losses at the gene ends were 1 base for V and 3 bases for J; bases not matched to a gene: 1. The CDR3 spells CTCSAAGGPNERLFF. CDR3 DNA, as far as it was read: TGCACCTGCAGTGCAGCAGGGGGCCCCAACGAAAGATTATTT. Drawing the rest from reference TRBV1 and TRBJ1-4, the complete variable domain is VTLLEQNPRWRLVPRGQAVNLRCILKNSQYPWMSWYQQDLQKQLQWLFTLRSPGDKEVKSLPGADYLATRVTDTELRLQVANMSQGRTLYCTCSAAGGPNERLFFGHGTKLSVL.

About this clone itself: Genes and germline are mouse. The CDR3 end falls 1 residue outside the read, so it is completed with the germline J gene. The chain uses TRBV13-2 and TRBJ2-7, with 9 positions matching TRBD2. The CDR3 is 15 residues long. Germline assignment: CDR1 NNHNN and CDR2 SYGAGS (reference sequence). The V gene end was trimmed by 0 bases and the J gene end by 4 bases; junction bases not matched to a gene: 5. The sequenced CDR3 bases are TGTGCCAGCGGTGATGCAGGCTGGGGGGGGTATGAACAGTAC. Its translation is CASGDAGWGGYEQY. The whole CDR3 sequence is CASGDAGWGGYEQYF.

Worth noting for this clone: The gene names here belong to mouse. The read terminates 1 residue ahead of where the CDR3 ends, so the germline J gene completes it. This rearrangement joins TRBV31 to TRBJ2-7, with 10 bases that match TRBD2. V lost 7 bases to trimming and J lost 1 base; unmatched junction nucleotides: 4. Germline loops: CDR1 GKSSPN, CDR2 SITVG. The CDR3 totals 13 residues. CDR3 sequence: CASRDWGSYEQYF. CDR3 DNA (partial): TGTGCCTCCCGGGACTGGGGTTCCTATGAACAGTAC.